Listed here are 27 T cell receptor beta chains from one sample, sequenced in a study of OX40 agonist ivuxolimab in advanced cancers. Produced via immunoSEQ multiplex PCR; TCRdb's table is partial and in-frame only. Among some 51,000 clones, approximately 90% were seen once, and the ten largest hold around half. The starting material was CD4+ or CD8+ T cells sorted from blood, obtained in a trial of the OX40 agonist ivuxolimab. These receptors came from an adult with an advanced solid tumor such as melanoma, head and neck, liver or kidney cancer.

The chain carries TRBV19 and TRBJ1-2; D call uncertain. Germline V gene lookup returns CDR1 LNHDA and CDR2 SQIVND (reference sequence). V was clipped by 5 bases and J by 4 bases, with 11 bases between them. The CDR3 is 13 amino acids. In nucleotides, the CDR3 is TGTGCCAGTAGTCCCACAGAGTTCTATGGCTACACCTTC. It yields the protein CASSPTEFYGYTF.

This sequence joins TRBV4-2 and TRBJ1-6, with D hard to call. The germline CDR1 and CDR2 sequences are LGHNA and YNFKEQ. Trimming removed 1 base at V and 4 bases at J, with 14 bases between. This CDR3 has 17 residues. Here the CDR3 reads CASSQGQTDPYNSPLHF. The CDR3 DNA sequence: TGTGCCAGCAGCCAAGGACAAACAGACCCTTATAATTCACCCCTCCACTTT.

This clone showed up just once. The CDR3 protein is CASSELAGNTGELFF. DNA for the CDR3: TGCGCCAGCAGTGAGCTAGCGGGGAACACCGGGGAGCTGTTTTTT. The rearrangement links TRBV10-1 to TRBJ2-2; 8 bases align to TRBD2. J was trimmed by 1 base and V by 2 bases; bases with no gene match: 0. The V gene's germline CDR1 is WNHNN and CDR2 SYGVQD (reference sequence). The CDR3 has 15 residues.

J is TRBJ2-3 and V is TRBV5-8, with a weak D call TRBD2 (5 bases). The CDR3 totals 17 residues. With 4 bases removed from V and 3 bases from J, the gap between germline ends came to 21 bases. CDR1 is SGHTS, CDR2 YDEGEE, per germline. CDR3 sequence (DNA): TGTGCCAGCAGCCTCGGCCTTGCGGAGGATAGAACAGATACGCAGTATTTT. Protein: CASSLGLAEDRTDTQYF.

V usage is TRBV4-3 and J usage is TRBJ2-6; D uncertain. In germline, CDR1 is LGHNA, CDR2 YSLEER. V was clipped by 4 bases and J by 0 bases, with 7 bases between them. The CDR3 length is 15 residues. Written as DNA, the CDR3 is TGCGCCAGCAGCCGGGTAGACTCTGGGGCCAACGTCCTGACTTTC. It translates to CASSRVDSGANVLTF.

The chain employs TRBV28 and TRBJ1-4; D is unclear. This CDR3 comprises 16 residues. Germline CDR1 MDHEN, CDR2 SYDVKM. V lost 3 bases to trimming and J lost 0 bases, with 11 bases between them. The CDR3 sequence: CASSLWRQATNEKLFF. CDR3 sequence (DNA): TGTGCCAGCAGTTTGTGGAGGCAGGCAACTAATGAAAAACTGTTTTTT.

The genes are TRBV7-8 and TRBJ2-7; TRBD1 agrees at 7 bases. This CDR3 region has 15 residues. Germline loops: CDR1 SGHVS, CDR2 FQNEAQ. V shed 1 base, J shed 5 bases, and the junction held 8 bases outside the gene matches. This CDR3 reads CASSLGQGFINEQYF. CDR3 DNA sequence: TGTGCCAGCAGCTTAGGACAGGGCTTCATTAACGAGCAGTACTTC.

On this clone itself: One junction end disagrees with the germline gene, perhaps due to a read error. This sequence joins TRBV6-5 and TRBJ1-2; D unresolved. The V gene's germline CDR1 is MNHEY and CDR2 SVGAGI. CDR3 length equals 13 residues. Here the CDR3 reads CASSYGGSYGNTF. As DNA, the CDR3 is TGTGCCAGCAGTTACGGAGGGTCCTATGGCAACACCTTC.

This chain joins TRBV29-1 and TRBJ2-5; perhaps TRBD2 as D (5 bases). Trimming stripped 4 bases from V and 4 bases from J, with 10 bases between. This CDR3 spans 12 amino acids. The V gene's germline CDR1 is SQVTM and CDR2 ANQGSEA. For the CDR3, the DNA is TGCAGCGTTGTCAGCGGTGGAGAGACCCAGTACTTC. Translated, it gives CSVVSGGETQYF.

This clone is a singleton in its sample. The rearrangement uses TRBV10-2 and TRBJ2-7; possible D gene TRBD2, 6 bases. The germline CDR1 and CDR2 sequences are WSHSY and SAAADI. V lost 0 bases to trimming and J lost 6 bases, with 12 bases between them. The CDR3 has 14 amino acids. CDR3 loop: CASSESSLAFEQYF. CDR3 nucleotides: TGCGCCAGCAGTGAGTCGAGCCTAGCGTTCGAGCAGTACTTC.

The chain uses TRBV5-6 and TRBJ2-7, with 7 bases identical to TRBD1. After removal of 7 bases from V and 3 bases from J, the junction contained 4 bases not matched to a gene. From germline, CDR1 is SGHDT and CDR2 YYEEEE. The length of the CDR3 is 12 residues. The CDR3 sequence: CASGDRYYEQYF. CDR3 DNA: TGTGCCAGCGGGGACAGATACTACGAGCAGTACTTC.

The chain is built from TRBV10-3 and TRBJ2-4, with D hard to call. The CDR3 contains 14 residues. Germline CDR1 reads ENHRY; CDR2 reads SYGVKD. Trimming took 0 bases from V and 1 from J, leaving 4 bases between them. The CDR3 nucleotides read TGTGCCATCAGTGAGTCGATCGCCAAAAACATTCAGTACTTC. Protein product: CAISESIAKNIQYF.

The genes are TRBV9 and TRBJ1-3, with D possibly matching TRBD1 (5 bases). V lost 4 bases and J lost 0, with 23 bases in between. The length of the CDR3 is 19 residues. CDR1 SGDLS and CDR2 YYNGEE come from the germline V gene. This CDR3 is CASSTPKSGVHDSGNTIYF. CDR3 bases: TGTGCCAGCAGCACCCCGAAATCGGGGGTACACGACTCTGGAAACACCATATATTTT.

The V call is TRBV9, the J call TRBJ2-3; the D is unclear. The germline gives CDR1 SGDLS, CDR2 YYNGEE. The CDR3 totals 15 residues. The V gene lost 4 bases and the J gene lost 4 bases, with 16 bases spanning the gap. The CDR3 sequence is CASSTGPLSADTQYF. In DNA form, the CDR3 reads TGTGCCAGCAGCACCGGACCCCTGAGTGCAGATACGCAGTATTTT.

The V call is TRBV28, the J call TRBJ1-1; no clear D. CDR1 MDHEN and CDR2 SYDVKM come from the germline V gene. Trimming removed 2 bases at V and 4 bases at J, with 14 bases between. The length of the CDR3 is 15 residues. The CDR3 nucleotides are TGTGCCAGCAGTTTAAGTAAGGGTGGGAGCACTGAAGCTTTCTTT. Amino acids: CASSLSKGGSTEAFF. The whole variable domain, remainder taken from reference TRBV28 and TRBJ1-1, is DVKVTQSSRYLVKRTGEKVFLECVQDMDHENMFWYRQDPGLGLRLIYFSYDVKMKEKGDIPEGYSVSREKKERFSLILESASTNQTSMYLCASSLSKGGSTEAFFGQGTRLTVV.

This clone has only one observation. This rearrangement joins TRBV6-1 to TRBJ2-7; 7 positions agree with TRBD1. V gave up 6 bases and J gave up 3 bases; unmatched junction bases: 5. From germline, CDR1 is MNHNS and CDR2 SASEGT. The CDR3 totals 13 residues. The CDR3 loop reads CASSSDRDYEQYF. The CDR3 DNA reads as TGTGCCAGCAGCTCAGACAGGGACTACGAGCAGTACTTC.

This clone was counted between two and nine times. The V and J genes are TRBV13 and TRBJ1-2, with 7 nucleotides matching TRBD1. CDR1 and CDR2 from the germline V gene are PRHDT and FYEKMQ (reference sequence). This CDR3 contains 12 residues. The ends lost 5 bases at V and 7 bases at J; junction bases unmatched: 4. CDR3 DNA sequence: TGTGCCAGCAGCGACTCAGGGGGTGGCTACACCTTC. Translated, it gives CASSDSGGGYTF.

This chain uses TRBV27 with TRBJ2-7, with 10 bases identical to TRBD2. V dropped 3 bases and J dropped 2; count of bases not matched to a gene: 10. CDR1 and CDR2 (germline): MNHEY, SMNVEV (reference sequence). CDR3 length: 17 residues. Written as DNA, the CDR3 is TGTGCCAGCAGTTTCCTAGCGGGGGCCATGGAACCCTACGAGCAGTACTTC. This translates into CASSFLAGAMEPYEQYF.

J is TRBJ2-4 and V is TRBV15; 7 nucleotides align to TRBD2. This CDR3 contains 16 residues. J lost 0 bases, V lost 3 bases, and 5 bases had no gene match. Germline assignment: CDR1 LNHNV and CDR2 YYDKDF (reference sequence). For the CDR3, the DNA is TGTGCCACCAGCAGTCTGGGGGGGGAAGCCAAAAACATTCAGTACTTC. This codes for CATSSLGGEAKNIQYF.

The chain couples TRBV15 to TRBJ2-7; TRBD1 agrees at 9 bases. This CDR3 is 11 amino acids long. Germline V gene data show CDR1 as LNHNV and CDR2 as YYDKDF (reference sequence). The V segment lost 8 bases and the J segment 4 bases; nucleotides outside the gene matches: 0. CDR3 DNA sequence: TGTGCCACCGGGACAGGGTACGAGCAGTACTTC. Its protein product is CATGTGYEQYF.

This chain links TRBV9 with TRBJ2-7, with a weak D call TRBD1 (6 bases). The V and J ends lost 3 bases and 2 bases respectively, with 9 bases between them. Germline CDR1 and CDR2: SGDLS and YYNGEE. The CDR3 is 13 residues long. CDR3 sequence (DNA): TGTGCCAGCAGCGGAGGGGGAGCCTACGAGCAGTACTTC. It is translated as CASSGGGAYEQYF.

The chain uses TRBV5-1 and TRBJ2-7, with D unclear. CDR1 is SGHRS, CDR2 YFSETQ, per germline. There are 13 residues in the CDR3. Trimming removed 2 bases from V and 3 bases from J, with 9 bases in between. CDR3 sequence: CASSLTVRYEQYF. The CDR3 DNA reads TGCGCCAGCAGCTTAACGGTTCGCTACGAGCAGTACTTC.

The chain couples TRBV6-5 to TRBJ1-4, with D tentatively TRBD1 (6 bases). V lost 4 bases and J 4 bases, leaving 16 bases between the germline ends. The CDR3 spans 16 residues. Per the germline V gene, CDR1 is MNHEY and CDR2 is SVGAGI. CDR3 DNA sequence: TGTGCCAGCAGTTCGTCCTGGGGGACACATAATGAAAAACTGTTTTTT. Translation gives CASSSSWGTHNEKLFF.

The J gene is TRBJ2-3, the V gene TRBV18, with 9 bases lining up with TRBD2. The CDR3 consists of 14 residues. Germline CDR1 reads KGHSH; CDR2 reads LQKENI. The J segment lost 4 bases and the V segment lost 4 bases, leaving 3 bases of the junction unmatched. The CDR3, as DNA: TGTGCCAGCTCACTTGGCGGGGGGGCAGATACGCAGTATTTT. It encodes CASSLGGGADTQYF.

The V gene is TRBV4-1, the J gene TRBJ2-1; D is unclear. The CDR3 length is 14 residues. V was clipped by 4 bases and J by 4 bases, with 11 bases between them. In germline, CDR1 is MGHRA, CDR2 YSYEKL. In DNA form, the CDR3 reads TGCGCCAGCAGCCGAGATTCCAGGTACAATGAGCAGTTCTTC. This encodes CASSRDSRYNEQFF.

This clone has a handful of counts. V and J are TRBV28 and TRBJ2-7; no firm D call. Germline values: CDR1 MDHEN, CDR2 SYDVKM. This CDR3 region has 10 residues. V lost 5 bases to trimming and J lost 3 bases, with 2 bases between them. CDR3 DNA: TGTGCCAGCAGTGACTACGAGCAGTACTTC. Translating gives CASSDYEQYF.

V usage is TRBV19 and J usage is TRBJ2-7; 7 bases align to TRBD2. The CDR3 has 13 amino acids. Germline trimming cut 7 bases from V and 3 bases from J; bases unmatched to any gene: 6. Germline V CDR1 and CDR2: LNHDA, SQIVND (reference sequence). CDR3 sequence (DNA): TGTGCCAGTATGGGAGGGCAGAGCTACGAGCAGTACTTC. Translation: CASMGGQSYEQYF.